Listed below are T cell receptor beta chains from one sample, sequenced in a study of long-term antiretroviral therapy in people with HIV. Method: immunoSEQ multiplex PCR; TCRdb's copy keeps in-frame clones and lacks some. The sample has tens of thousands of clones, under 90% seen once. This sample comprised unsorted PBMCs, obtained less than 5 years after starting antiretroviral therapy. The receptors were sampled from a man between 35 and 55 years old with HIV. Each CDR3 is given with its conserved first and last residue.

TRBJ2-5 | TRBV9 | CASSAPRGAGGETQYF
TRBJ1-1 | TRBV18 | CASSPGGPEAFF
TRBJ2-7 | TRBV2 | CASTGTGASYEQYF
TRBJ2-7 | TRBV5-1 | CASSQTTSSRQDEQYF
TRBJ2-7 | TRBV2 | CASSDSQVPPAYEQYF
TRBJ2-7 | TRBV7-2 | CASSQGRASYEQYF
TRBJ1-5 | TRBV11-2 | CASSDAGLAQHF
TRBJ2-1 | TRBV5-4 | CASSLVGQGVNEQFF
TRBJ1-1 | TRBV4-1 | CASSLQGLETEAFF
TRBJ2-7 | TRBV5-6 | CASSLKGLLLEQYF
TRBJ2-5 | TRBV7-8 | CASSLALGTQYF
TRBJ2-1 | TRBV6-1 | CASSGQVGEQFF
TRBJ2-3 | TRBV2 | CASSEGYTDTQYF
TRBJ1-4 | TRBV30 | CACPRQATNEKLFF
TRBJ2-3 | TRBV12-5 | CASGARDDLTDTQYF
TRBJ2-1 | TRBV29-1 | CSVELERSYNEQFF
TRBJ1-2 | TRBV29-1 | CSVSPGPDGGGYTF
TRBJ2-7 | TRBV6-1 | CASSDGTVSEQYF
TRBJ1-4 | TRBV5-1 | CASSFSGTNEKLFF
TRBJ1-2 | TRBV7-2 | CASIFGEDYDYGYTF
TRBJ2-5 | TRBV18 | CASSPTGGLETQYF
TRBJ2-7 | TRBV6-5 | CASSPTSGGYEQYF
TRBJ2-1 | TRBV4-3 | CASSQYPSGGGYEQFF
TRBJ1-2 | TRBV5-6 | CASSQDRGMWGYTF
TRBJ2-7 | TRBV7-8 | CASSQREGTHEQYF
TRBJ2-3 | TRBV28 | CASSPTTGRTDTQYF
TRBJ1-2 | TRBV25-1 | CASSDQVYGYTF
TRBJ2-2 | TRBV7-2 | CASSSLAGSNTGELFF
TRBJ2-3 | TRBV5-1 | CASSLGHNTDTQYF
TRBJ2-7 | TRBV6-5 | CASRDPAPTYEQYF
TRBJ2-1 | TRBV14 | CASSPSNHNEQFF
TRBJ1-2 | TRBV19 | CASSMGVRAGYTF
TRBJ2-3 | TRBV2 | CASTGTVAPSTDTQYF
TRBJ2-3 | TRBV19 | CASSIAREGDTQYF
TRBJ1-2 | TRBV18 | CASSPRVADGYTF
TRBJ2-2 | TRBV11-2 | CASSLIRELFF
TRBJ2-7 | TRBV5-8 | CASSFDRVAEQYF
TRBJ2-3 | TRBV7-9 | CASSRRDRGADTQYF
TRBJ2-6 | TRBV2 | CARDRVTGANVLTF
TRBJ2-3 | TRBV11-1 | CASSFRLGTKTDTQYF